This record concerns one T cell receptor beta chain sequence. Its antigen is currently unknown. TCRdb's table, derived via immunoSEQ multiplex PCR, lists solely in-frame clones and lacks some. This sample has some 59,000 clones, with approximately 89% found just once. These data belong to a study of cytomegalovirus exposure and HLA in healthy donors. About the study: It was reported in a later analysis that the same platform had been used for the roughly 130 validation repertoires as for the roughly 710 first-cohort repertoires.

The CDR3 is 16 amino acids. V lost 0 bases and J lost 4, with 15 bases in between. CDR1 and CDR2 from the germline V gene are LGHNA and YNFKEQ. Notes on the study in general: Later, an analysis found that TCR clusters from the first cohort tended to co-occur in the roughly 120 validation repertoires. 150 or so TCR beta chains were listed as cytomegalovirus-associated.

The chain links TRBV4-2 to TRBJ1-2, with TRBD1 as a possible D gene (6 bases). Sample: PBMCs. The receptor comes from a woman aged 18-35 years in good health and CMV-seropositive. The CDR3 sequence: CASSQESSGASYGYTF. CDR3 DNA sequence: TGTGCCAGCAGCCAAGAGTCTTCAGGGGCGAGCTATGGCTACACCTTC.